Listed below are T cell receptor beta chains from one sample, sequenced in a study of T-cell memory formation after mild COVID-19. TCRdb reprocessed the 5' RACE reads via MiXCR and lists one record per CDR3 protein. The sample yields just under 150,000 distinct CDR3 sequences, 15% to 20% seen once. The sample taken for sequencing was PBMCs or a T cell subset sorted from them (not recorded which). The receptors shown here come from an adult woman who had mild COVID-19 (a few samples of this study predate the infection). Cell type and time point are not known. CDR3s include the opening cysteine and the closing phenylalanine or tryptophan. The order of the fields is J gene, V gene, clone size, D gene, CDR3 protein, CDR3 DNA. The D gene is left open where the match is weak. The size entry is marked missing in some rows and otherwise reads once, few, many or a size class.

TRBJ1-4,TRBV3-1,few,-,CASSPFAGENEKLFF,TGTGCCAGCAGCCCTTTCGCGGGGGAGAATGAAAAACTGTTTTTT
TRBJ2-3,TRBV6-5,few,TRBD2,CASSYEAGGPSHTQYF,TGTGCCAGCAGCTACGAAGCGGGAGGGCCGTCGCATACGCAGTATTTT
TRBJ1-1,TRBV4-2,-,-,CASSQDRVAEAFF,TGTGCCAGCAGCCAAGACCGGGTAGCTGAAGCTTTCTTT
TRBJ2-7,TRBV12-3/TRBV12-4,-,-,CASTGGRSYEQYF,TGTGCCAGCACCGGGGGACGGAGCTACGAGCAGTACTTC
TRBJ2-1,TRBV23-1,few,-,CASSQLSGKDINEQFF,TGCGCCAGCAGTCAACTCTCAGGGAAGGATATTAATGAGCAGTTCTTC
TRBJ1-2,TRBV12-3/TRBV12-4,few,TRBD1,CASSFGQGSGYTF,TGTGCCAGCAGTTTCGGACAGGGGAGTGGCTACACCTTC
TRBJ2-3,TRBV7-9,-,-,CASTLGLTDTQYF,TGTGCCAGCACCCTAGGACTAACAGATACGCAGTATTTT
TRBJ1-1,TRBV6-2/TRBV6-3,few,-,CASSYWGRDTEAFF,TGTGCCAGCAGTTACTGGGGTAGGGACACTGAAGCTTTCTTT
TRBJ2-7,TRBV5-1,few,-,CASSLEAGWGYEQYF,TGCGCCAGCAGCTTGGAGGCAGGATGGGGCTACGAGCAGTACTTC
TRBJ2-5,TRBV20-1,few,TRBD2,CSNVLAGETQYF,TGCAGTAACGTCCTAGCGGGAGAGACCCAGTACTTC
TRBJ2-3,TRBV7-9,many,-,CASSFPSNTDTQYF,TGTGCCAGCAGCTTTCCCTCAAACACAGATACGCAGTATTTT
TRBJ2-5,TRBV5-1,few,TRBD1,CASSRGQARFETQYF,TGCGCCAGCAGCAGGGGACAGGCGCGTTTTGAGACCCAGTACTTC
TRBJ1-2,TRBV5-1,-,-,CASSLARDPYGYTF,TGCGCCAGCAGCTTGGCACGAGACCCCTATGGCTACACCTTC
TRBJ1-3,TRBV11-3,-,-,CASSSARGSSGNTIYF,TGTGCCAGCAGCTCAGCCCGGGGGAGCTCTGGAAACACCATATATTTT
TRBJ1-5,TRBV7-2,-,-,CASSLAAYSNQPQHF,TGTGCCAGCAGCTTAGCAGCTTATAGCAATCAGCCCCAGCATTTT
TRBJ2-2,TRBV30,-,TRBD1,CARKQGATNTGELFF,TGTGCCCGAAAACAGGGGGCCACGAACACCGGGGAGCTGTTTTTT
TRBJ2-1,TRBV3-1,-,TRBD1,CASSQVGGTGSYNEQFF,TGTGCCAGCAGCCAGGTAGGCGGGACAGGGTCCTACAATGAGCAGTTCTTC
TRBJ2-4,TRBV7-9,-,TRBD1,CASSLATGTKNIQYF,TGTGCCAGCAGCTTGGCGACAGGGACCAAAAACATTCAGTACTTC
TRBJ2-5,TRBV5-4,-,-,CASSWSYSMETQYF,TGTGCCAGCAGCTGGTCGTATTCCATGGAGACCCAGTACTTC
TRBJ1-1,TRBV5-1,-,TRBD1,CASGPGQRLNTEAFF,TGCGCCAGCGGCCCGGGACAGCGGTTGAACACTGAAGCTTTCTTT
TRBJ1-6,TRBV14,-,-,CASSQAWGKPSPLHF,TGTGCCAGCAGCCAAGCCTGGGGCAAGCCTTCACCCCTCCACTTT
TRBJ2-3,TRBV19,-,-,CASSPRLLSTDTQYF,TGTGCCAGTAGCCCCCGGTTACTGAGCACAGATACGCAGTATTTT
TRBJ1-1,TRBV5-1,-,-,CASSLEGGEAFF,TGCGCCAGCAGCCTAGAAGGGGGTGAAGCTTTCTTT
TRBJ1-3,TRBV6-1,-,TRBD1,CASSANQGVGNTIYF,TGTGCCAGCAGTGCCAATCAGGGGGTCGGAAACACCATATATTTT
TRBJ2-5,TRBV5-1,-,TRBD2,CASRTGTSWRETQYF,TGCGCCAGCCGAACGGGGACTAGTTGGAGGGAGACCCAGTACTTC
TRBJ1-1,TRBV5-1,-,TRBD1,CASSRPRGTGGAGDTEAFF,TGCGCCAGCAGCCGACCCCGAGGGACAGGGGGCGCTGGGGACACTGAAGCTTTCTTT
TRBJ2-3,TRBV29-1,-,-,CSAGRQGSSTDTQYF,TGCAGCGCCGGGAGACAGGGTTCAAGCACAGATACGCAGTATTTT
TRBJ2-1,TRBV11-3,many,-,CASSPYSTREQFF,TGTGCCAGCAGCCCATACTCGACCCGTGAGCAGTTCTTC
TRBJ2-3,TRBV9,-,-,CASSVTVRAEGADTQYF,TGTGCCAGCAGCGTAACCGTACGGGCGGAAGGGGCAGATACGCAGTATTTT
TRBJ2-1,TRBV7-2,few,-,CASSLVSGAGYDGEQFF,TGTGCCAGCAGCTTAGTCTCCGGGGCGGGATATGATGGTGAGCAGTTCTTC
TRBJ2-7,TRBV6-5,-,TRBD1,CASSFRGQVSTEQYF,TGTGCCAGCAGCTTTAGGGGGCAGGTATCTACGGAGCAGTACTTC
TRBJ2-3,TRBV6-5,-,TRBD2,CASRRLATDTQYF,TGTGCCAGCAGGCGACTAGCTACAGATACGCAGTATTTT
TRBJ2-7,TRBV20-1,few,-,CSARDLTLKQYF,TGCAGTGCTAGAGATCTCACCCTGAAACAGTACTTC
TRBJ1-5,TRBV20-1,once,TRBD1,CSARDRVSNQPQHF,TGCAGTGCCAGGGACAGAGTTAGCAATCAGCCCCAGCATTTT
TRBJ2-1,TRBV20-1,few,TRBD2,CSAALGRGSYNEQFF,TGCAGTGCTGCCTTGGGGCGGGGGTCCTACAATGAGCAGTTCTTC
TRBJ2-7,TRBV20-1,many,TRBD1,CSALQGDGVGYEQYF,TGCAGTGCTCTCCAGGGGGATGGCGTGGGGTACGAGCAGTACTTC
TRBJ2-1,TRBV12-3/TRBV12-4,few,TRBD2,CASSLEREWNEQFF,TGTGCCAGCAGTTTGGAGCGGGAGTGGAATGAGCAGTTCTTC
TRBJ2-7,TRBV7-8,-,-,CASSLRSGDEQYF,TGTGCCAGCAGCTTAAGGTCGGGGGACGAGCAGTACTTC
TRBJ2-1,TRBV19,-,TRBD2,CASSSGLAGDRDEQFF,TGTGCCAGTAGTTCCGGCCTAGCGGGGGACCGGGATGAGCAGTTCTTC
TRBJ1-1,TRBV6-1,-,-,CASSEAAKTEAFF,TGTGCCAGCAGTGAAGCAGCGAAGACTGAAGCTTTCTTT
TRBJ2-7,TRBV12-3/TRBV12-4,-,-,CASMAGPSYEQYF,TGTGCCAGCATGGCAGGGCCATCCTACGAGCAGTACTTC